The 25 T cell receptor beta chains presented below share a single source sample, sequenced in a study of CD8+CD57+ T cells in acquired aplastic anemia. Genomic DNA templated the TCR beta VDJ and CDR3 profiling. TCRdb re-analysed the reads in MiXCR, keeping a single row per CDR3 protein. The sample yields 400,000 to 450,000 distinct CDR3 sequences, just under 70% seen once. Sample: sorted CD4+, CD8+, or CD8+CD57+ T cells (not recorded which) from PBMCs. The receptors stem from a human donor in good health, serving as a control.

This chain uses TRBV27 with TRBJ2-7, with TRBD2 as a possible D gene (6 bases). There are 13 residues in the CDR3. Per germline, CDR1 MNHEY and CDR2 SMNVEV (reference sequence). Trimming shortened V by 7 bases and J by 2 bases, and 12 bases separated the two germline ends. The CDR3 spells CASNPAGTYEQYF. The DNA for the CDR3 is TGTGCCAGCAACCCGGCGGGAACCTACGAGCAGTACTTC.

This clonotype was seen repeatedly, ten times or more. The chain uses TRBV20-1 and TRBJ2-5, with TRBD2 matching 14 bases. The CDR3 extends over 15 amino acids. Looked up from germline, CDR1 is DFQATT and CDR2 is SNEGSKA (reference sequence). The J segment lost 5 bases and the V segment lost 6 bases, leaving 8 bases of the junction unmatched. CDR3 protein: CSAPTSGGAGETQYF. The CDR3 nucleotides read TGCAGTGCCCCGACTAGCGGGGGGGCCGGGGAGACCCAGTACTTC.

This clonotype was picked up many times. CDR3: CASSLNRGYGYTF. The CDR3 region has the DNA TGTGCCAGCAGCCTTAACAGGGGGTATGGCTACACCTTC. J is TRBJ1-2 and V is TRBV5-4; 8 bases are a match to TRBD1. CDR3 length: 13 residues. Trimming took 4 bases from V and 5 from J; bases not matched to a gene: 4. Germline CDR1 SGHNT, CDR2 YYREEE (reference sequence).

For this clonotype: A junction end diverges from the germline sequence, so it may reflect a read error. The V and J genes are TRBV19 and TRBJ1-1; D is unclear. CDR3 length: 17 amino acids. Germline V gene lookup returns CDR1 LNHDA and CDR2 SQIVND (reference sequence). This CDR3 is CASSTHAVEVGNTEAFF. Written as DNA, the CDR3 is TGTGCCAGTAGTACCCACGCTGTCGAAGTTGGGAACACTGAAGCTTTCTTC.

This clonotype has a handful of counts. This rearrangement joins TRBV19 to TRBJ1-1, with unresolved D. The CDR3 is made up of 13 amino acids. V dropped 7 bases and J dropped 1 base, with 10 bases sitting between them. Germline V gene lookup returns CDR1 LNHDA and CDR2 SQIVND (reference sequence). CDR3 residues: CASIRRENTEAFF. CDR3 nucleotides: TGTGCCAGTATCCGGAGGGAGAACACTGAAGCTTTCTTT.

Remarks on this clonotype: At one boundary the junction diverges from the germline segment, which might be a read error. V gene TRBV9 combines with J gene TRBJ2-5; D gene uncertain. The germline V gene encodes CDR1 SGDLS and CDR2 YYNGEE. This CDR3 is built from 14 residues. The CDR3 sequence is CASSVEQALETQYF. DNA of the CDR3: TGCGCCAGCAGCGTAGAGCAGGCTCTAGAGACCCAGTACTTC.

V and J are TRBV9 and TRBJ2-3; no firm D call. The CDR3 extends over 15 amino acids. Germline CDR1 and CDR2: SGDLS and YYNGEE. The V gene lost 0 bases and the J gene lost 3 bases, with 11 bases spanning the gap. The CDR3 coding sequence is TGTGCCAGCAGCGTAGGAGTGGTATCGACAGATACGCAGTATTTT. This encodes CASSVGVVSTDTQYF.

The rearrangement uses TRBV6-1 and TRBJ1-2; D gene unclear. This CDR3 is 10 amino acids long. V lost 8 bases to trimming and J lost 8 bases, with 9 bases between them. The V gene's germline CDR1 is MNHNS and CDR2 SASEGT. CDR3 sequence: CASQTEGYTF. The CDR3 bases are TGTGCCAGCCAAACTGAAGGCTACACCTTC.

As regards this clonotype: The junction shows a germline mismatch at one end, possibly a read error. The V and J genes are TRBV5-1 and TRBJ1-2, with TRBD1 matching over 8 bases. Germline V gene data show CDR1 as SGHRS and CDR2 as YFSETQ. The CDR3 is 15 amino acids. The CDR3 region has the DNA TGTGCCAGCAGCTTACAGCACAGGGGGGACTATGGCTACACCTTC. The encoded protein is CASSLQHRGDYGYTF. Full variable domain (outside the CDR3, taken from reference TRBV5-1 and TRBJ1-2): KAGVTQTPRYLIKTRGQQVTLSCSPISGHRSVSWYQQTPGQGLQFLFEYFSETQRNKGNFPGRFSGRQFSNSRSEMNVSTLELGDSALYLCASSLQHRGDYGYTFGSGTRLTVV.

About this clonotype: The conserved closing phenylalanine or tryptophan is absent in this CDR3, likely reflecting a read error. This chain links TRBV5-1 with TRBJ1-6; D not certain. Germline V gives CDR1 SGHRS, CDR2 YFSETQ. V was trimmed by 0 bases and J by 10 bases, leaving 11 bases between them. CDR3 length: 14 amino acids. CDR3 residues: CASSLGQANSPLHS. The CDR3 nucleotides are TGCGCCAGCAGCTTGGGGCAGGCTAACTCACCCCTCCACTCT.

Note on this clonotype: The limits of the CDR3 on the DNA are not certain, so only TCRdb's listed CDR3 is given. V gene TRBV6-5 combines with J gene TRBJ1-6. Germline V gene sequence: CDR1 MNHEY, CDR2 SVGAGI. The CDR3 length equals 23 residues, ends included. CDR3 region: CASSFYICSATRVSAGARSPLHF.

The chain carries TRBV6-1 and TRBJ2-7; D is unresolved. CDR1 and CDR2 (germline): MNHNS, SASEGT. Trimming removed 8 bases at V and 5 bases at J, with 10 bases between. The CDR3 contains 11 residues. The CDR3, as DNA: TGTGCCAGCGGAAGGAACCACGAGCAGTACTTC. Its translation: CASGRNHEQYF.

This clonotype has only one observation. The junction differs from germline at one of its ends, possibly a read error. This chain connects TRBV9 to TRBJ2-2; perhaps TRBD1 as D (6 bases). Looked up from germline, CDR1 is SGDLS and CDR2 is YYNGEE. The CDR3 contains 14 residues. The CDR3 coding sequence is TGTGCCAGCAGCTTTGCCGGGGACACCGAGGAGCTGTTTTTT. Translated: CASSFAGDTEELFF.

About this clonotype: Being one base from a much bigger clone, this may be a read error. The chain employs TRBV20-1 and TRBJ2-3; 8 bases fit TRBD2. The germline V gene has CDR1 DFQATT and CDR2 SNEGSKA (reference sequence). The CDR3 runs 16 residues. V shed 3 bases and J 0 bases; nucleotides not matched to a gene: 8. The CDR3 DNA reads TGCAGTGCTAGTCCTGGCGGGGGGAGTAGCACAGATACGCAGTATTTT. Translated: CSASPGGGSSTDTQYF.

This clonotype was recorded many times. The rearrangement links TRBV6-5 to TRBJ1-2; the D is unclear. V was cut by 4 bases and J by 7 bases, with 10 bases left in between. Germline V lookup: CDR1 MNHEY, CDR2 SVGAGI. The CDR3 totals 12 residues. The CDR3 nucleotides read TGTGCCAGCAGTTCCCAGTCCGGTGGCTACACCTTC. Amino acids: CASSSQSGGYTF.

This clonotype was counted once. The CDR3, as DNA: TGTGCCACCAGTGAGTCGTGGCAGGAAAATCAGCCCCAGCATTTT. Translated: CATSESWQENQPQHF. The V call is TRBV15, the J call TRBJ1-5; D is unresolved. V lost 6 bases and J lost 4, with 16 bases in between. The CDR3 length is 15 residues. Germline loops: CDR1 LNHNV, CDR2 YYDKDF (reference sequence).

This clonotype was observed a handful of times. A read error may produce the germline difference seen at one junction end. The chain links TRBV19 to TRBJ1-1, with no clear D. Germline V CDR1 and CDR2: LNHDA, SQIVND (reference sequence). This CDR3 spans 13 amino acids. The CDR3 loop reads CASSRGMNTEAFF. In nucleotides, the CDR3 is TGTGCCAGCAGTAGAGGCATGAACACTGAAGCTTTCTTT.

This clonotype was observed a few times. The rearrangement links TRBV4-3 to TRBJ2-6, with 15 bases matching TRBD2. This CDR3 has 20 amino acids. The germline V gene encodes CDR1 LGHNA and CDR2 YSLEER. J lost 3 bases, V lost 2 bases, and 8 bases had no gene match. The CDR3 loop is CASSQTGTSGGKYGANVLTF. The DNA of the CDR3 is TGCGCCAGCAGCCAAACCGGGACTAGCGGGGGGAAATATGGGGCCAACGTCCTGACTTTC.

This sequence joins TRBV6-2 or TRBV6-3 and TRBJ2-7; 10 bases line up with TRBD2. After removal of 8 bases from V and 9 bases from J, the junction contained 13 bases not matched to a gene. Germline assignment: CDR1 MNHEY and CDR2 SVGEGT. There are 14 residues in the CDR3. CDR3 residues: CASGSTSGVVGQYF. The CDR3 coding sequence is TGTGCCAGCGGGTCCACTAGCGGGGTTGTCGGGCAGTACTTC.

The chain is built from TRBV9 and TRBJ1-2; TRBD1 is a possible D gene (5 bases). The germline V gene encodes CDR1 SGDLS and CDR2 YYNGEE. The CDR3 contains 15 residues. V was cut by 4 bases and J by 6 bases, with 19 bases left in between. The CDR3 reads CASSTPPGTRDGYTF. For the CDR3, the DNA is TGTGCCAGCAGCACTCCCCCCGGGACCCGGGATGGCTACACCTTC. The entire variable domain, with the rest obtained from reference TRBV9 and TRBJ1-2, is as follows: DSGVTQTPKHLITATGQRVTLRCSPRSGDLSVYWYQQSLDQGLQFLIQYYNGEERAKGNILERFSAQQFPDLHSELNLSSLELGDSALYFCASSTPPGTRDGYTFGSGTRLTVV.

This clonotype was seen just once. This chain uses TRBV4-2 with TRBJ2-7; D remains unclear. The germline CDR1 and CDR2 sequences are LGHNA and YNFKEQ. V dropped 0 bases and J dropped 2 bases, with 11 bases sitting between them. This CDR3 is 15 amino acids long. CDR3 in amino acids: CASSQETVAAYEQYF. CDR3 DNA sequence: TGTGCCAGCAGCCAAGAAACAGTTGCGGCCTACGAGCAGTACTTC.

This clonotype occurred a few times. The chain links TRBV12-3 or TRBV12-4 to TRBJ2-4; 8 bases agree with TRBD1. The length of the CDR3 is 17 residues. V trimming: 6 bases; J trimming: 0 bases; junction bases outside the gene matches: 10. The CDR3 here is CASSHNRGTGAKNIQYF. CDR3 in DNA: TGTGCCAGCAGCCACAATAGGGGGACAGGAGCCAAAAACATTCAGTACTTC.

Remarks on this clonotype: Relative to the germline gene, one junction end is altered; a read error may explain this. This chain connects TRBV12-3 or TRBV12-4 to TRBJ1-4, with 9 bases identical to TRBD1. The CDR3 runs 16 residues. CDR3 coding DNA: TGTGCCAGCAGTTGGACAGGGGTGCTTACTAATGGAAAACTGTTTTTT. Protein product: CASSWTGVLTNGKLFF.

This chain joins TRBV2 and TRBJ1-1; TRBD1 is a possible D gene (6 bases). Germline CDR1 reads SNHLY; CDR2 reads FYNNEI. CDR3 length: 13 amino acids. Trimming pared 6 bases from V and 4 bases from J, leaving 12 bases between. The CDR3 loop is CASSTDRSTEAFF. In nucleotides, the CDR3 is TGTGCCAGCAGCACTGACAGGAGCACTGAAGCTTTCTTT.

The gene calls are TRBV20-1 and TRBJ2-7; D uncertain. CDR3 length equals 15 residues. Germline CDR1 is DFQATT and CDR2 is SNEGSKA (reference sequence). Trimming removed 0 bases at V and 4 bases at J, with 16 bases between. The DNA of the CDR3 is TGCAGTGCTAGAGATCACCTACTCGGGCGGTACGAGCAGTACTTC. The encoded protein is CSARDHLLGRYEQYF.